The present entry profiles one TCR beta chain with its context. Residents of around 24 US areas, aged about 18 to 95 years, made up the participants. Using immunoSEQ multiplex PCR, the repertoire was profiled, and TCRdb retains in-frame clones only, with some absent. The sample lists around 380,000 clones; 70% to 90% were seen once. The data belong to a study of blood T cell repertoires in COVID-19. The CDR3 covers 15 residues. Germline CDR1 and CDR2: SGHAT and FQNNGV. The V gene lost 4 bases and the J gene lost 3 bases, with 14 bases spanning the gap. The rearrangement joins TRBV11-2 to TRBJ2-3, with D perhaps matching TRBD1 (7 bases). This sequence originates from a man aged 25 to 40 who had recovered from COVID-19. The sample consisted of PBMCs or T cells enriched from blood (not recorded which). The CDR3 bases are TGTGCCAGCAGCTCTAGCGAGGGGGCAACAGATACGCAGTATTTT. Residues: CASSSSEGATDTQYF.